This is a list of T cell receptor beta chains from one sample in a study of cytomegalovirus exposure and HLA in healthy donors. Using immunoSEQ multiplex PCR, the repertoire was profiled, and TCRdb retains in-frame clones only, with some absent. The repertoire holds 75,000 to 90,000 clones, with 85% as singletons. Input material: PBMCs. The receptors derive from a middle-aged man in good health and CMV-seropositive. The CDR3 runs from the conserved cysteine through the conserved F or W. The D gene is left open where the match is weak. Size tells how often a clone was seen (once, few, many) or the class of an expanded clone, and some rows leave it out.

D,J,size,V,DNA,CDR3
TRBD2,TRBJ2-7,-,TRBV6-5,TGTGCCAGCAGTTCAGGACTAGCGGGAATAGGGCAGTACTTC,CASSSGLAGIGQYF
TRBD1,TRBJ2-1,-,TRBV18,TGTGCCAGCTCACCCCAGGGGGCCCTTACCAATGAGCAGTTCTTC,CASSPQGALTNEQFF
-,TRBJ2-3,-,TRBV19,TGTGCCAGTAGTATTTCTAGCGGCACAGATACGCAGTATTTT,CASSISSGTDTQYF
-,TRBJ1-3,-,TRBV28,TGTGCCAGCAGCGAGATGTTAACCAACTCTGGAAACACCATATATTTT,CASSEMLTNSGNTIYF
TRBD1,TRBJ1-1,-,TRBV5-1,TGCGCCAGCAGCTTGCCAGGGGGCCTGGAAGCTTTCTTT,CASSLPGGLEAFF
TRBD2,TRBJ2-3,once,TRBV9,TGTGCCAGCAGCGTAGGTTTAGGGCTAGCGGGGGCCCACAAAACAGATACGCAGTATTTT,CASSVGLGLAGAHKTDTQYF
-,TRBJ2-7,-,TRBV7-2,TGTGCCAGCAGCTTAGGGGCGTTTGGATACGAGCAGTACTTC,CASSLGAFGYEQYF
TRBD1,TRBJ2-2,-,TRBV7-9,TGTGCTAGCAGCTTAGGACAGGGTCCCACCGGGGAGCTGTTTTTT,CASSLGQGPTGELFF
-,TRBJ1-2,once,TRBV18,TGTGCCAGCTTACAGGGTCCCAACTATGGCTACACCTTC,CASLQGPNYGYTF
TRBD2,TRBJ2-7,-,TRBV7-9,TGTTCCAGCAGCTTAACTGGTACCGGGAGGGCCGGGGACGAGCAGTACTTC,CSSSLTGTGRAGDEQYF
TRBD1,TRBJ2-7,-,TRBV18,TGTGCCAGCTCACCAAACAGGGGAAGCTCCTACGAGCAGTACTTC,CASSPNRGSSYEQYF
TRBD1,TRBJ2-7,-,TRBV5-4,TGTGCCAGCAGCTCACCACTGGGACAGAATGGCAACGAGCAGTACTTC,CASSSPLGQNGNEQYF
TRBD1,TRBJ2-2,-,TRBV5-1,TGCGCCAGCAGCCCGGGGACAGGGCATTCCGGGGAGCTGTTTTTT,CASSPGTGHSGELFF
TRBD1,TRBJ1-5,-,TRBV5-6,TGTGCCAGCAGCGGGTGGACAGGCTCAAGGCACCAGCATTTT,CASSGWTGSRHQHF
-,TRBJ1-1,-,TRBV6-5,TGTGCCAGCAGACAGCTGGGGGGCACTGAAGCTTTCTTT,CASRQLGGTEAFF
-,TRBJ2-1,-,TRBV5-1,TGCGCCAGCAGCTTGGCACTAGCGAGGGGGGCCCAAGGTGAGCAGTTCTTC,CASSLALARGAQGEQFF
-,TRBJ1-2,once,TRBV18,TGTGCCAGCTCACCGTCAGGGCAAAACTATGGCTACACCTTC,CASSPSGQNYGYTF
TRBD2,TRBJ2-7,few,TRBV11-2,TGTGCCAGCAGCGTTAGCGGGGGCTCCTACGAGCAGTACTTC,CASSVSGGSYEQYF
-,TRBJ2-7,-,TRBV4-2,TGTGCCAGCAGCCAAGATCCATCGAGTAGCTCCTACGAGCAGTACTTC,CASSQDPSSSSYEQYF
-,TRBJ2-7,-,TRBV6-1,TGTGCCAGCTGCGGGCAGCTACTCTACGAGCAGTACTTC,CASCGQLLYEQYF
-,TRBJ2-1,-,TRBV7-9,TGTGCCAGCAGCTTAGGGGGTGAGGGTGGCAGTGAGCAGTTCTTC,CASSLGGEGGSEQFF
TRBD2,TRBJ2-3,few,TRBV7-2,TGTGCCAGCAGCTTGGGAGCGGGAGGGCCTGGAGATACGCAGTATTTT,CASSLGAGGPGDTQYF
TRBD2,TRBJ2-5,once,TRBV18,TGTGCCAGCTCACCAAGTACTCGAACTAGCGGGAGTCGAGGTGAAGAGACCCAGTACTTC,CASSPSTRTSGSRGEETQYF
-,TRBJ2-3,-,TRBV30,TGTGCCTGGAGCCGCGGGCGGGGCACATCTAGCACAGATACGCAGTATTTT,CAWSRGRGTSSTDTQYF
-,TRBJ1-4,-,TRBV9,TGTGCCAGCAGCGAGAGGACAGTACCGAATGAAAAACTGTTTTTT,CASSERTVPNEKLFF
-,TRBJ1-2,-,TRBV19,TGTGCCACCCCGCGATGGGACTGGAGGCACTTCGTGTGCTACACCTTC,CATPRWDWRHFVCYTF
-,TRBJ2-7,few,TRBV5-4,TGTGCCAGCAGCGTTGGGGCCAGGGGAGAGCAGTACTTC,CASSVGARGEQYF
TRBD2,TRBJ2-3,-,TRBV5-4,TGTGCCAGCAGCTTGGGAGCGGGAGGACCGGGAGATACGCAGTATTTT,CASSLGAGGPGDTQYF
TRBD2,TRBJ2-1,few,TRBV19,TGTGCCAGTAGGGCTAGCGGGAGTTCGGATGAGCAGTTCTTC,CASRASGSSDEQFF
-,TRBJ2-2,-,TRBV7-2,TGTGCCAGCATCCGTTGGGGCGGAACCGGGGAGCTGTTTTTT,CASIRWGGTGELFF
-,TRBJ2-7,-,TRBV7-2,TGTGCCAGCAGCTCAGGAAAGCCCTACGAGCAGTACTTC,CASSSGKPYEQYF
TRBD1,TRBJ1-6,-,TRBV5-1,TGCGCCAGCAGCTTGCAGGGGGCGGAGAATTCACCCCTCCACTTT,CASSLQGAENSPLHF
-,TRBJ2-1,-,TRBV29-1,TGCAGCGTTGAAAGTCAGGTGGGCAATGAGCAGTTCTTC,CSVESQVGNEQFF
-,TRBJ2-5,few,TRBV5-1,TGCGCCAGCGATCTCGGGCGGGGTTCCGAGACCCAGTACTTC,CASDLGRGSETQYF
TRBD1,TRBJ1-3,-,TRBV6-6,TGTGCCAGCAGACCGGGACAGATCTCTGGAAACACCATATATTTT,CASRPGQISGNTIYF
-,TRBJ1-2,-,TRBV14,TGTGCCAGCAGCCAAGGCCAAACGGGAAGGGATGGCTACACCTTC,CASSQGQTGRDGYTF
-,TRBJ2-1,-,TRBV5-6,TGTGCCAGCAGCTTGGACAGTTACAATGAGCAGTTCTTC,CASSLDSYNEQFF
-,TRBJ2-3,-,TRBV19,TGTGCCATACGAACACCCACAGATACGCAGTATTTT,CAIRTPTDTQYF
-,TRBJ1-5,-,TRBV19,TGTGCCTGCGAGCCGGGAGAGAGGCGCGGTCAGCCCCAGCATTTT,CACEPGERRGQPQHF
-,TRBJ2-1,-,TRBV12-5,TGTGCTAGTGGCCAACGGACTAACCCTTATGAGCAGTTCTTC,CASGQRTNPYEQFF
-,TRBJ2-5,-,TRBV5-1,TGCGCCAGCAGCTTGGCATCCGGGGTCCAAGAGACCCAGTACTTC,CASSLASGVQETQYF
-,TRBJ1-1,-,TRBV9,TGTGCCAGCAGCGTTTGGAGGAACACTGAAGCTTTCTTT,CASSVWRNTEAFF
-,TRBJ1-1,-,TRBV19,TGTGCCAGTAGTAGCCAAGAGGAGACGAACACTGAAGCTTTCTTT,CASSSQEETNTEAFF
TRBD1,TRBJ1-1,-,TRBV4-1,TGCGCCAGCAGCCAAGGAGTTTTGGACAGGGGGTACACTGAAGCTTTCTTT,CASSQGVLDRGYTEAFF
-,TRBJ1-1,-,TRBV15,TGTGCCACCAGCAGAGAGGCAGTTTTGAACACTGAAGCTTTCTTT,CATSREAVLNTEAFF
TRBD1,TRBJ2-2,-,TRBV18,TGTGCCAGCTCACCAGACAGGGGGTTCGTCACCGGGGAGCTGTTTTTT,CASSPDRGFVTGELFF
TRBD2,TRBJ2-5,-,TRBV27,TGTGCCAGCAGTCCCCGACTAGCGGGGGAGACCCAGTACTTC,CASSPRLAGETQYF
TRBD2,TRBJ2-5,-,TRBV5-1,TGCGCCAGCAGCTGGGGGGGGAGTGAGACCCAGTACTTC,CASSWGGSETQYF
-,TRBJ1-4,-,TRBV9,TGTGCCAGCAGCTCACTGGGGAGGGTAGGGGAAAAACTGTTTTTT,CASSSLGRVGEKLFF
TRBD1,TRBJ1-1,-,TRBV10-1,TGCGCCAGCAGTGAGTCTCGGGACAGGGGTCGAAGAAACACTGAAGCTTTCTTT,CASSESRDRGRRNTEAFF
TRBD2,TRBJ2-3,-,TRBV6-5,TGTGCCAGCAGTTACTTAGCGGGGGGAGAGGATACGCAGTATTTT,CASSYLAGGEDTQYF
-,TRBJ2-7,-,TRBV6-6,TGTGCCAGCAGTTACGACACGGGGGTGGGCTCCTACGAGCAGTACTTC,CASSYDTGVGSYEQYF
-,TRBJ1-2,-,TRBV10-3,TGTGCCATCAGTGAGTCGTTTCAGGCTGATGGCTACACCTTC,CAISESFQADGYTF
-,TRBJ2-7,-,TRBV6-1,TGTGCCAGCAGTGAAGCGGACAGTACGTACGAGCAGTACTTC,CASSEADSTYEQYF
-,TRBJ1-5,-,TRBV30,TGTGCCTGGAGCCGACAGGTGGACAAGCCCCAGCATTTT,CAWSRQVDKPQHF
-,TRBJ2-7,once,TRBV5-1,TGCGCCAGCAGCTTGCGGGGTTCCTACGAGCAGTACTTC,CASSLRGSYEQYF
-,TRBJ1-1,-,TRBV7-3,TGTGCCAGCTCCCCCAAGAGGGTCGAGAACACTGAAGCTTTCTTT,CASSPKRVENTEAFF
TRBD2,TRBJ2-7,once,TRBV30,TGTGCCTGGAGTGTACGCCCGGGGGGGCCCTACGAGCAGTACTTC,CAWSVRPGGPYEQYF
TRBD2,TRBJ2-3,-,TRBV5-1,TGCGCCACCAAGCGGGGGAGTACAGATACGCAGTATTTT,CATKRGSTDTQYF